This is a list of T cell receptor beta chains from one sample in a study of shared clonotypes between healthy human individuals. The data were produced by immunoSEQ multiplex PCR, yet TCRdb's version contains in-frame clones alone and is incomplete. The sample holds around 580,000 clones, about 98% seen once. The source material was naive CD8+ T cells sorted from blood. These receptors all come from a man aged 30-40 years in good health. CDR3s include the opening cysteine and the closing phenylalanine or tryptophan. Expanded clones get a size class; other rows say once, few or many, or leave the size out.

>TRBJ2-1|-|TRBV5-1
CASSSANTSGSYNEQFF
>TRBJ1-1|-|TRBV6-1
CASNTGAPEAFF
>TRBJ1-1|-|TRBV7-8
CASRDSGTEAFF
>TRBJ2-5|-|TRBV28
CASSRGQSYRETQYF
>TRBJ2-5|-|TRBV18
CASSPFEQMETQYF
>TRBJ2-7|-|TRBV6-6
CASSYTGTSGSEQYF
>TRBJ2-3|-|TRBV10-2
CASSVLTPPDTQYF
>TRBJ2-7|-|TRBV2
CACTSSSSYEQYF
>TRBJ1-5|-|TRBV7-9
CASSSDRRVQPQHF
>TRBJ2-7|-|TRBV6-1
CASSEWTSGTSYEQYF
>TRBJ2-7|once|TRBV7-9
CASTPPTRITYEQYF
>TRBJ2-5|-|TRBV18
CASSDRKGETQYF
>TRBJ1-3|-|TRBV29-1
CSVEEAGGQGNTIYF
>TRBJ2-5|-|TRBV20-1
CSARDRGTQYF
>TRBJ2-1|once|TRBV9
CASNDEAYNEQFF
>TRBJ2-3|-|TRBV6-5
CASSFLGSTDTQYF
>TRBJ2-3|once|TRBV9
CASSVHLNTDTQYF
>TRBJ2-5|-|TRBV5-6
CASSLTRGETQYF